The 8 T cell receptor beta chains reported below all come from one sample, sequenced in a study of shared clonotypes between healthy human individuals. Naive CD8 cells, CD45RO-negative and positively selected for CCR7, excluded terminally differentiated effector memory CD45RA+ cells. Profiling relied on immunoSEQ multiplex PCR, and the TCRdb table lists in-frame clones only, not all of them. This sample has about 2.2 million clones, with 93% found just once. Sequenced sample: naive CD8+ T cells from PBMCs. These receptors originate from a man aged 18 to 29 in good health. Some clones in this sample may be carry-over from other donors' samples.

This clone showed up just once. The CDR3, as DNA: TGTGCCAGCAGTTACTACAATTCGGGTGAGCAGTTCTTC. Encoded protein: CASSYYNSGEQFF. The chain uses TRBV6-5 and TRBJ2-1; D is uncertain. Trimming removed 1 base at V and 9 bases at J, with 10 bases between. The CDR3 runs to 13 residues. Germline CDR1 reads MNHEY; CDR2 reads SVGAGI.

The CDR3 region is CASTGQGYRRDTEAFF. In nucleotides, the CDR3 is TGTGCCAGCACGGGACAGGGTTATAGGAGGGACACTGAAGCTTTCTTT. The J gene is TRBJ1-1, the V gene TRBV13; TRBD1 aligns across 9 bases. The CDR3 extends over 16 amino acids. Germline trimming cut 7 bases from V and 3 bases from J; bases unmatched to any gene: 12. The V gene's germline CDR1 is PRHDT and CDR2 FYEKMQ (reference sequence).

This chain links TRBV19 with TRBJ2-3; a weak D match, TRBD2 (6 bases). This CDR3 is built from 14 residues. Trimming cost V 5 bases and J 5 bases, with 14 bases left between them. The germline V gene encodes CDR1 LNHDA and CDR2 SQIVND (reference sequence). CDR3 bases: TGTGCCAGTAGTTCCCCAGCGGGCAAAGATACGCAGTATTTT. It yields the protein CASSSPAGKDTQYF.

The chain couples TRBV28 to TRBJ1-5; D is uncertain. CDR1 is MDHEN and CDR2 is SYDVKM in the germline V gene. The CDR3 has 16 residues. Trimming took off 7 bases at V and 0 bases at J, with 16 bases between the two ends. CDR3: CASNQLGVYSNQPQHF. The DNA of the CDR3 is TGTGCCAGCAACCAATTGGGTGTCTATAGCAATCAGCCCCAGCATTTT.

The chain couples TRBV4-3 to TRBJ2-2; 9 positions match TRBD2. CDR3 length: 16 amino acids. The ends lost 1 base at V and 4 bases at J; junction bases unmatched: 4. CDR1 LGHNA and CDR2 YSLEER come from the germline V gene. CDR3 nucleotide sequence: TGCGCCAGCAGCCAAGTAGCGGGAGACGGCACCGGGGAGCTGTTTTTT. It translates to CASSQVAGDGTGELFF.

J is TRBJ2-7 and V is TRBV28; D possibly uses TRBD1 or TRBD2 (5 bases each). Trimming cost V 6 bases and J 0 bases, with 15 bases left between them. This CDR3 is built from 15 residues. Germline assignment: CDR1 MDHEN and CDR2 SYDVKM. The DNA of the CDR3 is TGTGCCAGCAGCTCCCGGGGCTGGGGCTCCTACGAGCAGTACTTC. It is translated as CASSSRGWGSYEQYF.

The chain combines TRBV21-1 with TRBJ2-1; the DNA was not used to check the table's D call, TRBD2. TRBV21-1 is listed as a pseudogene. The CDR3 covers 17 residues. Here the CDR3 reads CASSLHGTSGTSDEQFF. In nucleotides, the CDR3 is TGTGCCAGCAGCCTGCACGGGACATCCGGGACTAGTGATGAGCAGTTCTTC.

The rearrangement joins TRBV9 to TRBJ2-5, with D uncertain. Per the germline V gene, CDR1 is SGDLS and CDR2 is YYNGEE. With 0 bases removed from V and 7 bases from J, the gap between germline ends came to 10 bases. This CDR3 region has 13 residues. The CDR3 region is CASSVGPGGTQYF. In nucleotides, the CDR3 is TGTGCCAGCAGCGTAGGTCCGGGTGGGACCCAGTACTTC.